The T cell receptor beta chain under discussion was sequenced for a study of post-analysis software for immune sequencing data (dated by TCRdb to the mid-2010s). About the full investigation: The recorded disease courses included relapsing-remitting, secondary progressive and progressive-relapsing multiple sclerosis, and some patients had no subtype annotation. The patient repertoires were compared against about a dozen previously published healthy control repertoires obtained from donors aged 6 to 25 years. A subset of samples was prepared in parallel using single-end sample barcoding, then pooled and co-amplified after Illumina adapter ligation.

This clonotype was counted a few times. What antigen it recognizes has not been identified. One base away there is no much larger clone; base qualities are not given. To demonstrate the VDJtools post-analysis software, the study profiled TCR beta repertoires from the peripheral blood of 13 young patients with multiple sclerosis. The multiple sclerosis patients were children and adolescents between about 6 and 15 years of age. General study outcomes and caveats: When samples were clustered directly using the F measure, samples prepared in the same batch co-clustered strongly, which prompted a batch-effect correction. Roughly 5 TRBV segments, including TRBV5-6, TRBV5-1 and TRBV20-1, were significantly more frequent in patients than controls. The multiple sclerosis patient group was slightly younger than the control group. Normalized Chao1 diversity was significantly lower in multiple sclerosis patients than controls, suggesting substantial peripheral T-cell clonal expansion.

The library relied on PCR. TCRdb names Illumina HiSeq 2500 as the instrument used. Unique molecular identifiers were incorporated into TCR beta cDNA libraries to reduce PCR and sequencing biases. Every 1 to 10 million input T cells yielded around 500,000 cDNA molecules, meaning each molecule approximated one T cell. The patient libraries were prepared and sequenced with the same protocol used for the earlier healthy control dataset. Samples belonging to the same batch were prepared together, multiplexed and sequenced on a shared HiSeq lane. The study's processing was this. Raw barcoded reads were processed with MIGEC, and single-read molecular identifier groups were discarded before consensus assembly and CDR3 extraction. VDJtools was used for post-analysis of the clonotype tables, with diversity normalized by down-sampling every dataset to the smallest sample size. To correct batch-related cross-sample contamination, repertoire overlap clustering matched CDR3 amino acid sequences but not nucleotide sequences. TCRdb reprocessed the public reads (quality trimming at Q25 with fastp, clone calling with MiXCR) and kept in-frame beta chains. Under each unique CDR3 protein, matching rows form one entry showing the most common genes and DNA. The authors' filters were not applied to this entry. This sample is represented by about 200,000 distinct CDR3 sequences; approximately 30% of them were singletons. About 3.4% of the sample is in the top ten clones.

The CDR3 contains 17 residues, cysteine and phenylalanine counted. The only DNA kept is the CDR3, 51 bases in frame from the first base. Via the germline V gene (reference sequence), CDR1 is SEHNR and CDR2 FQNEAQ. V has 4 bases trimmed and J has 13 bases trimmed; junction bases matching no gene number 16. The sequence is built from TRBV7-9 and TRBJ1-4; TRBD1 aligns with 12 central bases. Sequenced: blood. This TCR came from a girl aged 2-17 years with multiple sclerosis. Read as DNA, the sequence is TGTGCCAGCAGCTATTCAGATCCGGGACAGGGGGCCGGCGGACTGTTTTTT. This yields the protein CASSYSDPGQGAGGLFF.